The 30 T cell receptor beta chains below all came from one sample that was sequenced in a study of blood T cell repertoires in COVID-19. The table came from immunoSEQ multiplex PCR; TCRdb's copy has only in-frame clones and leaves some out. The sample includes over 200,000 clones, roughly 87% of them seen just once. The source material was peripheral blood. Every receptor here comes from a woman in her twenties or thirties with acute or convalescent COVID-19.

This chain links TRBV2 with TRBJ1-5, with D unclear. The CDR3 spans 15 residues. The V gene lost 4 bases and the J gene lost 0 bases, with 10 bases spanning the gap. Germline assignment: CDR1 SNHLY and CDR2 FYNNEI. CDR3 in DNA: TGTGCCAGCAGTGCCTTGACAAATAGCAATCAGCCCCAGCATTTT. Its protein product is CASSALTNSNQPQHF.

DNA for the CDR3: TGTGCCAGCAGCCTAAGCGGAAGCAGCTCCTACGAGCAGTACTTC. Its translation: CASSLSGSSSYEQYF. V and J are TRBV7-9 and TRBJ2-7, with a weak D call TRBD2 (5 bases). Trimming shortened V by 5 bases and J by 0 bases, and 14 bases separated the two germline ends. The CDR3 has 15 amino acids. Germline CDR1 reads SEHNR; CDR2 reads FQNEAQ (reference sequence).

The V call is TRBV6-6, the J call TRBJ2-5; 11 bases are shared with TRBD2. CDR3 length: 14 amino acids. With 6 bases clipped from V and 5 bases from J, the junction kept 5 bases outside the gene matches. The germline gives CDR1 MNHNY, CDR2 SVGAGI (reference sequence). CDR3 residues: CASRNPSGRETQYF. The CDR3, as DNA: TGTGCCAGCAGAAATCCTAGCGGGAGGGAGACCCAGTACTTC.

The chain recombines TRBV14 with TRBJ1-4, with 9 nucleotides matching TRBD1. Unmatched junction bases numbered 4, after V lost 4 bases and J lost 4 bases. The CDR3 sequence is 15 residues long. Germline assignment: CDR1 SGHDN and CDR2 FVKESK. CDR3 loop: CASSRPGQGNEKLFF. CDR3 DNA: TGTGCCAGCAGCCGACCGGGACAGGGTAATGAAAAACTGTTTTTT.

This chain links TRBV16 with TRBJ2-7, with 7 bases identical to TRBD1. The trim removed 5 bases at V and 4 bases at J, leaving 8 bases unmatched. Germline CDR1 and CDR2: KGHSY and FQNENV. The CDR3 sequence is 14 residues long. CDR3 sequence: CASSKLNRGYEQYF. Written as DNA, the CDR3 is TGTGCCAGCAGCAAACTGAACAGGGGTTACGAGCAGTACTTC.

This clone showed up just a few times. As DNA, the CDR3 is TGTGCCAGCAGCCATCCGGGGCTAGCGGTTCAGTCCGGGGAGCTGTTTTTT. Its translation: CASSHPGLAVQSGELFF. The chain carries TRBV9 and TRBJ2-2, with 7 bases that match TRBD2. Per the germline V gene, CDR1 is SGDLS and CDR2 is YYNGEE. This CDR3 contains 17 residues. V trimming: 4 bases; J trimming: 6 bases; junction bases outside the gene matches: 15.

There are a few counts of this clone. The rearrangement joins TRBV9 to TRBJ1-5; D is perhaps TRBD1 (5 bases). V was cut by 3 bases and J by 3 bases, with 13 bases left in between. From germline, CDR1 is SGDLS and CDR2 YYNGEE. The CDR3 contains 15 residues. CDR3 loop: CASSATGGNNQPQHF. The CDR3 bases are TGTGCCAGCAGCGCCACCGGGGGTAACAATCAGCCCCAGCATTTT.

The rearrangement uses TRBV19 and TRBJ1-5; D may be TRBD1 (5 bases). Deletions cut 7 bases from V and 0 bases from J, with 10 bases between. This CDR3 region has 14 residues. Germline lookup yields CDR1 LNHDA and CDR2 SQIVND (reference sequence). The CDR3 loop reads CASKFRDSNQPQHF. The DNA of the CDR3 is TGTGCCAGTAAATTCAGGGATAGCAATCAGCCCCAGCATTTT.

J is TRBJ1-5 and V is TRBV3-1 (or the pseudogene TRBV3-2); TRBD1 aligns across 7 bases. CDR1 LGHDT and CDR2 YNNKEL come from the germline V gene (reference sequence). This CDR3 has 15 residues. J gave up 2 bases and V 3 bases, and 4 bases lay outside the gene matches. The CDR3 is CASSQGTVGNQPQHF. CDR3 DNA sequence: TGTGCCAGCAGCCAGGGGACAGTAGGCAATCAGCCCCAGCATTTT.

This clone has only one observation. The chain has TRBV19 and TRBJ2-7; possibly TRBD2 for D (7 bases). The V gene lost 4 bases and the J gene lost 5 bases, with 12 bases spanning the gap. This CDR3 is 13 amino acids long. CDR1 is LNHDA and CDR2 is SQIVND in the germline V gene (reference sequence). CDR3 region: CASSSGGFDEQYF. The CDR3 coding sequence is TGTGCCAGTAGTAGCGGGGGCTTCGACGAGCAGTACTTC.

V gene TRBV9 combines with J gene TRBJ2-1; 9 positions agree with TRBD2. The length of the CDR3 is 13 residues. Trimming at V came to 2 bases and at J to 9 bases, leaving 3 bases not matched to a gene. CDR1 and CDR2 (germline): SGDLS, YYNGEE. The chain's CDR3 is CASSVGTSIEQFF. Here the CDR3 DNA reads TGTGCCAGCAGCGTCGGGACTAGCATTGAGCAGTTCTTC.

The chain combines TRBV11-3 with TRBJ1-4; tentatively, D is TRBD1 (6 bases). Trimming left V 3 bases short and J 5 bases short, with 22 bases between. This CDR3 is 18 amino acids long. Germline V gene data show CDR1 as SGHNT and CDR2 as YENEEA. CDR3 nucleotide sequence: TGTGCCAGCAGCTTGGGGGATAAACAGGGTAGGAGGAATGAAAAACTGTTTTTT. As protein: CASSLGDKQGRRNEKLFF.

This sequence joins TRBV13 and TRBJ2-4; TRBD1 agrees at 8 bases. CDR3 length equals 15 residues. V was clipped by 4 bases and J by 3 bases; unmatched bases: 5. Germline lookup yields CDR1 PRHDT and CDR2 FYEKMQ (reference sequence). This chain's CDR3 is CASSSTGGGKNIQYF. As DNA, the CDR3 is TGTGCCAGCAGCTCTACAGGGGGAGGCAAAAACATTCAGTACTTC.

V is TRBV7-9 and J is TRBJ2-1; D uncertain. This CDR3 is built from 12 residues. Trimming took off 2 bases at V and 5 bases at J, with 4 bases between the two ends. The germline CDR1 and CDR2 sequences are SEHNR and FQNEAQ (reference sequence). In DNA form, the CDR3 reads TGTGCCAGCAGCTTAAATAACAATGAGCAGTTCTTC. Its protein is CASSLNNNEQFF.

The chain couples TRBV19 to TRBJ2-1; TRBD2 agrees at 10 bases. V lost 5 bases and J lost 12; bases outside the gene matches: 16. This CDR3 comprises 16 residues. Germline V CDR1 and CDR2: LNHDA, SQIVND (reference sequence). The CDR3 DNA sequence: TGTGCCAGTAGTGCCGCGAGTAGCGGGAGGTACTTGAGGCAGTTCTTC. It specifies CASSAASSGRYLRQFF.

The J gene is TRBJ1-2, the V gene TRBV11-2, with D possibly TRBD1 on 5 matching bases. V was pared by 0 bases and J by 14 bases, with 10 bases between. Germline V lookup: CDR1 SGHAT, CDR2 FQNNGV. The CDR3 is 11 residues long. The CDR3 DNA is TGTGCCAGCAGCTTAGATCTTAGGACAACCTTC. This encodes CASSLDLRTTF.

CDR3 sequence reads: CASSPGDRYNSPLHF. In nucleotides, the CDR3 is TGTGCCAGCAGTCCCGGGGACAGATATAATTCACCCCTCCACTTT. The gene calls are TRBV27 and TRBJ1-6; TRBD1 matches at 7 bases. The CDR3 has 15 amino acids. V was clipped by 5 bases and J by 4 bases; unmatched bases: 5. Germline V gene sequence: CDR1 MNHEY, CDR2 SMNVEV (reference sequence).

V is TRBV10-1 and J is TRBJ2-3, with D possibly TRBD2 on 6 matching bases. V shed 0 bases and J shed 0 bases, with 13 bases lying between them. The CDR3 is 17 residues long. Germline-derived CDR1 and CDR2 are WNHNN and SYGVQD (reference sequence). CDR3 sequence: CASSESIPLASTDTQYF. DNA of the CDR3: TGCGCCAGCAGTGAGTCGATCCCGCTAGCGAGCACAGATACGCAGTATTTT.

This clone was observed a handful of times. The chain has TRBV15 and TRBJ2-7; unclear D gene. Germline CDR1 reads LNHNV; CDR2 reads YYDKDF (reference sequence). Trimming took off 0 bases at V and 5 bases at J, with 14 bases between the two ends. The CDR3 has 15 residues. The CDR3 is CATSRDGGTPNEQYF. The CDR3 DNA follows: TGTGCCACCAGCAGAGATGGCGGAACCCCCAACGAGCAGTACTTC.

The chain uses TRBV6-1 and TRBJ1-2; D uncertain. Germline V gene lookup returns CDR1 MNHNS and CDR2 SASEGT. The CDR3 sequence is 16 residues long. The V gene lost 1 base and the J gene lost 7 bases, with 19 bases spanning the gap. This CDR3 is CASSEVGSPAQSGYTF. DNA of the CDR3: TGTGCCAGCAGTGAAGTCGGGAGCCCCGCCCAGAGTGGCTACACCTTC.

This chain links TRBV19 with TRBJ2-3; D not certain. The germline V gene encodes CDR1 LNHDA and CDR2 SQIVND (reference sequence). The CDR3 spans 15 residues. Trimming cost V 2 bases and J 3 bases, with 12 bases left between them. CDR3 sequence: CASSISEVSTDTQYF. DNA of the CDR3: TGTGCCAGTAGTATATCTGAGGTGTCGACAGATACGCAGTATTTT.

The chain couples TRBV7-8 to TRBJ2-3, with a tentative D call TRBD1 (5 bases). This CDR3 has 15 residues. Germline assignment: CDR1 SGHVS and CDR2 FQNEAQ. V gave up 1 base and J gave up 4 bases, with 12 bases separating them. CDR3 DNA: TGTGCCAGCAGCTTAGGGGGCCTGCTAGCAGATACGCAGTATTTT. Translated, it gives CASSLGGLLADTQYF.

The rearrangement links TRBV29-1 to TRBJ1-4; TRBD1 might be the D (5 bases). Germline values: CDR1 SQVTM, CDR2 ANQGSEA. The V and J ends lost 3 bases and 4 bases respectively, with 12 bases between them. This CDR3 is 14 amino acids long. CDR3 sequence reads: CSVDVAGINEKLFF. In DNA, the CDR3 is TGCAGCGTTGATGTCGCAGGGATTAATGAAAAACTGTTTTTT.

The chain links TRBV11-2 to TRBJ2-7; TRBD2 might be the D (7 bases). Germline V gene lookup returns CDR1 SGHAT and CDR2 FQNNGV. Trimming removed 5 bases from V and 2 bases from J, with 19 bases in between. The CDR3 extends over 16 amino acids. CDR3 sequence: CASSPRGGSGAYEQYF. The CDR3 nucleotides read TGTGCCAGCAGCCCTAGGGGGGGGAGCGGGGCCTACGAGCAGTACTTC. The whole variable domain, remainder taken from reference TRBV11-2 and TRBJ2-7, is EAGVAQSPRYKIIEKRQSVAFWCNPISGHATLYWYQQILGQGPKLLIQFQNNGVVDDSQLPKDRFSAERLKGVDSTLKIQPAKLEDSAVYLCASSPRGGSGAYEQYFGPGTRLTVT.

The J gene is TRBJ2-4, the V gene TRBV18, with D perhaps matching TRBD1 (6 bases). Germline CDR1 KGHSH, CDR2 LQKENI. This CDR3 is built from 14 residues. V shed 3 bases and J shed 4 bases, with 10 bases lying between them. The CDR3, as DNA: TGTGCCAGCTCACCTTCCGGACAGAAAAACATTCAGTACTTC. This encodes CASSPSGQKNIQYF. Supplemented by reference TRBV18 and TRBJ2-4, the full variable domain reads NAGVMQNPRHLVRRRGQEARLRCSPMKGHSHVYWYRQLPEEGLKFMVYLQKENIIDESGMPKERFSAEFPKEGPSILRIQQVVRGDSAAYFCASSPSGQKNIQYFGAGTRLSVL.

This clone has just a few counts. The chain combines TRBV5-1 with TRBJ2-1; no reliable D call. V was trimmed by 2 bases and J by 4 bases, leaving 10 bases between them. CDR1 and CDR2 from the germline V gene are SGHRS and YFSETQ. The CDR3 consists of 14 residues. The CDR3 protein is CASSLPRQYNEQFF. As DNA, the CDR3 is TGCGCCAGCAGCTTACCGCGGCAGTACAATGAGCAGTTCTTC.

As DNA, the CDR3 is TGTGCCAGCAGCTTGGGGGCGGGGAACACTGAAGCTTTCTTT. Protein product: CASSLGAGNTEAFF. V is TRBV5-4 and J is TRBJ1-1; D not resolved. The V gene's germline CDR1 is SGHNT and CDR2 YYREEE (reference sequence). CDR3 size: 14 residues. With 0 bases removed from V and 1 base from J, the gap between germline ends came to 7 bases.

The chain employs TRBV7-2 and TRBJ1-2; 8 nucleotides line up with TRBD1. V shed 2 bases and J 2 bases; nucleotides not matched to a gene: 10. The CDR3 is 17 residues long. CDR1 and CDR2 from the germline V gene are SGHTA and FQGNSA. CDR3 sequence reads: CASSLIGGTGGNYGYTF. CDR3 coding DNA: TGTGCCAGCAGCTTAATCGGGGGGACAGGAGGGAACTATGGCTACACCTTC. Looking up the rest from reference TRBV7-2 and TRBJ1-2 gives the full variable domain: GAGVSQSPSNKVTEKGKDVELRCDPISGHTALYWYRQSLGQGLEFLIYFQGNSAPDKSGLPSDRFSAERTGGSVSTLTIQRTQQEDSAVYLCASSLIGGTGGNYGYTFGSGTRLTVV.

This clone was picked up one time. The chain joins TRBV11-3 to TRBJ2-7; the match to TRBD1 covers 10 bases. The CDR3 has 15 residues. V shed 0 bases, J shed 2 bases, and the junction held 1 base outside the gene matches. Germline V gene sequence: CDR1 SGHNT, CDR2 YENEEA. The CDR3 bases are TGTGCCAGCAGCTTAGACGGGACAGGGGCCTACGAGCAGTACTTC. Its translation is CASSLDGTGAYEQYF.

The rearrangement joins TRBV7-9 to TRBJ1-1; D gene unclear. V was pared by 6 bases and J by 1 base, with 15 bases between. This CDR3 has 15 residues. Germline V gives CDR1 SEHNR, CDR2 FQNEAQ (reference sequence). This CDR3 is CASRPVSGENTEAFF. Here the CDR3 DNA reads TGTGCCAGCAGGCCGGTAAGCGGGGAGAACACTGAAGCTTTCTTT.